The following is a TCR beta chain sequence with its context. TCRdb's table, derived via immunoSEQ multiplex PCR, lists solely in-frame clones and lacks some. The data show some 140,000 clones, around 78% seen once. This sample was taken from a study of blood T cell repertoires in COVID-19. With 7 bases removed from V and 2 bases from J, the gap between germline ends came to 13 bases. Germline loops: CDR1 SGHDT, CDR2 YYEEEE. This CDR3 is built from 15 residues. Sequencing used peripheral blood. This clonotype was sampled from an elderly man with acute or convalescent COVID-19. The chain couples TRBV5-6 to TRBJ1-6; D unresolved. The CDR3 here is CASARRGTYNSPLHF. CDR3 in DNA: TGTGCCAGCGCGCGCCGAGGGACCTATAATTCACCCCTCCACTTT.